The 9 T cell receptor beta chains below all came from one sample that was sequenced in a study of cytomegalovirus exposure and HLA in healthy donors. 13 Jbeta primers and 60 Vbeta primers were used for the PCR. Only in-frame clones appear in the TCRdb table, and some are missing; sequencing was by immunoSEQ multiplex PCR. This table has some 160,000 clones, over 60% appearing once. Input material: PBMCs. The receptors here all came from a man aged 35 to 55 in good health and CMV-seronegative.

The chain is built from TRBV28 and TRBJ2-7; the match to TRBD2 covers 10 bases. The CDR3 runs to 15 residues. Germline assignment: CDR1 MDHEN and CDR2 SYDVKM. J lost 5 bases, V lost 1 base, and 5 bases had no gene match. This CDR3 reads CASSLYPSGSDEQYF. CDR3 coding DNA: TGTGCCAGCAGTTTATACCCTAGCGGGAGTGACGAGCAGTACTTC.

This chain joins TRBV11-2 and TRBJ2-1; 8 bases are a match to TRBD2. Per germline, CDR1 SGHAT and CDR2 FQNNGV. J gave up 6 bases and V 5 bases, and 9 bases lay outside the gene matches. The CDR3 spans 15 residues. The chain's CDR3 is CASSLGAGASNEQFF. The CDR3 bases are TGTGCCAGCAGCCTAGGAGCGGGAGCCTCCAATGAGCAGTTCTTC.

The chain links TRBV6-5 to TRBJ1-5, with 8 bases lining up with TRBD1. Germline CDR1 reads MNHEY; CDR2 reads SVGAGI. Losses at the gene ends were 5 bases for V and 7 bases for J; bases not matched to a gene: 7. The CDR3 contains 14 residues. The CDR3 DNA reads TGTGCCAGCAGTCTAGACAGGGGCGGGCAGCCCCAGCATTTT. Translated, it gives CASSLDRGGQPQHF.

Here the CDR3 DNA reads TGTGCCAGCAGCCTACGAGGCAATCAGCCCCAGCATTTT. This sequence encodes CASSLRGNQPQHF. The chain joins TRBV7-2 to TRBJ1-5; no clear D gene. The CDR3 spans 13 residues. The ends were cut back, 5 bases at V and 2 bases at J, with 7 bases in the middle. Germline CDR1 SGHTA, CDR2 FQGNSA.

The rearrangement joins TRBV7-2 to TRBJ2-2, with unresolved D. Trimming pared 1 base from V and 0 bases from J, leaving 12 bases between. The CDR3 covers 17 residues. Per germline, CDR1 SGHTA and CDR2 FQGNSA. Here the CDR3 DNA reads TGTGCCAGCAGCTTAGGAGGTTCCAGACCGAACACCGGGGAGCTGTTTTTT. This gives the protein CASSLGGSRPNTGELFF.

The chain carries TRBV5-1 and TRBJ2-1; tentatively, D is TRBD2 (6 bases). The germline gives CDR1 SGHRS, CDR2 YFSETQ. This CDR3 spans 14 amino acids. V was pared by 3 bases and J by 10 bases, with 17 bases between. CDR3 DNA: TGCGCCAGCAGCTCCCGGGCGGAGGGAGGCGAGCAGTTCTTC. It specifies CASSSRAEGGEQFF.

The chain carries TRBV2 and TRBJ2-2; weak D call: TRBD2 (6 bases). CDR1 and CDR2 (germline): SNHLY, FYNNEI. CDR3 length equals 13 residues. The V and J ends lost 8 bases and 7 bases respectively, with 14 bases between them. The chain's CDR3 is CASRGTTVGELFF. CDR3 coding DNA: TGTGCCAGCCGGGGGACCACAGTCGGGGAGCTGTTTTTT.

The chain has TRBV29-1 and TRBJ2-7; D is perhaps TRBD1 (6 bases). Germline loops: CDR1 SQVTM, CDR2 ANQGSEA. Trimming took off 4 bases at V and 2 bases at J, with 9 bases between the two ends. The CDR3 covers 12 residues. This CDR3 is CSVVGGTYEQYF. CDR3 nucleotide sequence: TGCAGCGTTGTAGGGGGTACCTACGAGCAGTACTTC.

CDR3 region: CASSQDYREGGNTEAFF. The DNA for the CDR3 is TGCGCCAGCAGCCAAGACTACAGGGAAGGGGGGAACACTGAAGCTTTCTTT. The chain carries TRBV4-1 and TRBJ1-1; D possibly corresponds to TRBD1 (6 bases). Germline V gene sequence: CDR1 MGHRA, CDR2 YSYEKL. CDR3 length equals 17 residues. V lost 0 bases and J lost 1, with 15 bases in between.